This T cell receptor beta chain derives from a study of cytomegalovirus exposure and HLA in healthy donors. The CDR3 is 16 residues long. From germline, CDR1 is SNHLY and CDR2 FYNNEI. V lost 4 bases and J lost 4; bases outside the gene matches: 7. PCR primers comprised 60 Vbeta and 13 Jbeta primers. The data were produced by immunoSEQ multiplex PCR, yet TCRdb's version contains in-frame clones alone and is incomplete. The table records about 180,000 clones, 70% to 85% of them present only once. The genes are TRBV2 and TRBJ2-2; 9 nucleotides agree with TRBD1. This sequence was found in a man younger than 35 in good health and CMV-seronegative. The sample consisted of PBMCs. The chain's CDR3 is CASSVQGALSTGELFF. The DNA of the CDR3 is TGTGCCAGCAGTGTACAGGGGGCATTGAGCACCGGGGAGCTGTTTTTT.